Listed below are T cell receptor beta chains from one sample, sequenced in a study of blood T cell repertoires in COVID-19. Here immunoSEQ multiplex PCR was the method, and the copy in TCRdb shows in-frame clones only, minus some. Among fewer than 60,000 clones listed, 80% to 90% were seen once. The sample was peripheral blood. The source is a man in his sixties with COVID-19, enrolled during active disease. CDR3s include the opening cysteine and the closing phenylalanine or tryptophan.

j_call	v_call	cdr3_aa
TRBJ2-7	TRBV5-1	CASSLEGLANEQYF
TRBJ1-1	TRBV6-5	CASSPQRGEAFF
TRBJ1-2	TRBV19	CASGSWQGGSSYGYTF
TRBJ2-3	TRBV27	CASSNRGGSRADTQYF
TRBJ2-5	TRBV10-3	CAISQGGTQQETQYF
TRBJ1-2	TRBV7-6	CASSLSDRANYGYTF
TRBJ2-1	TRBV5-1	CASSPQDLSNEQFF
TRBJ2-2	TRBV2	CAIRVAGVTGELFF
TRBJ1-5	TRBV11-2	CASSLGQEYSNQPQHF
TRBJ2-7	TRBV11-2	CASSPLGGPTSYEQYF
TRBJ1-1	TRBV12-3/TRBV12-4	CASSLDRAAFF
TRBJ2-7	TRBV5-6	CASSGTRSSYEQYF
TRBJ2-5	TRBV9	CASSVARSETQYF
TRBJ1-2	TRBV3-1/TRBV3-2	CASSRKSTGEGYTF
TRBJ1-5	TRBV27	CASSLSLQQPQHF
TRBJ1-1	TRBV5-5	CASSPRMLDTEAFF
TRBJ2-1	TRBV2	CASSERLAVVEQFF
TRBJ1-1	TRBV29-1	CSVEGHGREAFF
TRBJ2-2	TRBV27	CASSLVPGVTGELFF
TRBJ2-2	TRBV9	CASYPGGGSWDTGELFF
TRBJ2-5	TRBV5-1	CASSLGAEETQYF
TRBJ2-3	TRBV11-3	CASSLSVGTSGQADTQYF
TRBJ2-1	TRBV5-1	CASSLVGTGTSGRGNEQFF
TRBJ2-1	TRBV14	CASSQRTSGGALYNEQFF
TRBJ2-7	TRBV7-2	CASSLRVGAGGPQQYF
TRBJ1-2	TRBV15	CATSNRAKYGYTF
TRBJ1-4	TRBV19	CASSIALVPRPGRKEKLFF
TRBJ1-1	TRBV7-9	CASSLDGVAEAFF
TRBJ2-3	TRBV9	CASGRGYTDTQYF
TRBJ2-3	TRBV11-3	CASSPGGNGRTDTQYF
TRBJ2-1	TRBV3-1/TRBV3-2	CASSLLAGNEQFF
TRBJ1-5	TRBV7-9	CASSSDRVNQPQHF
TRBJ2-7	TRBV29-1	CSVRDRGAYEQYF
TRBJ1-5	TRBV6-4	CASSRTASNQPQHF
TRBJ2-1	TRBV5-1	CASSLDGRFNNEQFF
TRBJ2-7	TRBV14	CASSRTGGPYEQYF
TRBJ2-2	TRBV19	CASSIQGTGELFF
TRBJ2-2	TRBV5-1	CASSLGHMNTGELFF
TRBJ1-2	TRBV5-6	CASSLDRIGRMQGYTF
TRBJ2-3	TRBV21-1	CASSRSGAGGRGSNVADTQYF